This T cell receptor (beta chain) was sequenced during a study of cytomegalovirus exposure and HLA in healthy donors. At the level of the study: Genotyping showed around 80% of 398 donors falling in the Caucasian-associated ancestry cluster.

This clone was found once. Antigen unknown. The primer mix had 60 Vbeta and 13 Jbeta primers. The protocol was immunoSEQ multiplex PCR, while the TCRdb copy is restricted to in-frame clones and leaves out a portion. This repertoire shows approximately 170,000 clones, 65% to 85% found once; its top ten account for less than 2%. Trimming removed 7 bases from V and 6 bases from J, with 17 bases in between. This CDR3 has 14 residues. Germline V lookup: CDR1 MRHNA, CDR2 SNTAGT. General study results and limits: When a later analysis compared HLA-associated TCR beta chains with equally common others, the HLA-associated chains turned out to be more clonally expanded and to have lower generation probabilities.

The receptor comes from a woman under 30 in good health and CMV-seronegative. The chain combines TRBV6-4 with TRBJ2-3, with TRBD2 as a possible D gene (7 bases). The sequencing input was PBMCs. This chain's CDR3 is CASTKGGPGDTQYF. The CDR3 DNA follows: TGTGCCAGCACGAAGGGGGGGCCCGGGGATACGCAGTATTTT.